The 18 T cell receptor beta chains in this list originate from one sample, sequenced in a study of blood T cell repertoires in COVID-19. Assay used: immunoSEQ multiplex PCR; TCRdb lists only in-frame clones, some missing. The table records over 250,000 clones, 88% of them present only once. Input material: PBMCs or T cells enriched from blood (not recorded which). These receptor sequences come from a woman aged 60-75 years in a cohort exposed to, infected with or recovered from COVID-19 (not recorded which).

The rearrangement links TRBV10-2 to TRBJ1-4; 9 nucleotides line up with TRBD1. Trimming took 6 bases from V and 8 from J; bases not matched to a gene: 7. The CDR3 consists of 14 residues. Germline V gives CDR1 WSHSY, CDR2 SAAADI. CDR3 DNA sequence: TGCGCCAGCAGGGAACAGGGGGCAGGGGAAAAACTGTTTTTT. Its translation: CASREQGAGEKLFF.

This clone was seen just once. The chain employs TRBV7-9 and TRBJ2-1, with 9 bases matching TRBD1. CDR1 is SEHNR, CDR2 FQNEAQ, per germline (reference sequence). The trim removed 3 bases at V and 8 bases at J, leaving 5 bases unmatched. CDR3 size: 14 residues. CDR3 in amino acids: CASSFGTGLYEQFF. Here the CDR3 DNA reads TGTGCCAGCAGCTTCGGGACAGGGTTGTATGAGCAGTTCTTC.

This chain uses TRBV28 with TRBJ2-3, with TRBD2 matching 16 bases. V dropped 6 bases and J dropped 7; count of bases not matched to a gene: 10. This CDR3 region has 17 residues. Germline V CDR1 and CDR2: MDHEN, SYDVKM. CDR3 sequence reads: CASSRPGLAGGSYTQYF. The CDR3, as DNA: TGTGCCAGCAGCCGCCCGGGACTAGCGGGAGGGTCATATACGCAGTATTTT.

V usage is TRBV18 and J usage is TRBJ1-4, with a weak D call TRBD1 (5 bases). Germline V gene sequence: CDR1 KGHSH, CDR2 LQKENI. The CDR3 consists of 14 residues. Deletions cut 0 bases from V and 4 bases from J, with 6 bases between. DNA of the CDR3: TGTGCCAGCTCACCACCCCAGGGTAATGAAAAACTGTTTTTT. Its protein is CASSPPQGNEKLFF.

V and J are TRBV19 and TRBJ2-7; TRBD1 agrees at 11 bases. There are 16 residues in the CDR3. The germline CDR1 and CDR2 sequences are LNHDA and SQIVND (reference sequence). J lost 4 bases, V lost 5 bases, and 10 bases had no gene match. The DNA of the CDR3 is TGTGCCAGTAGTCGCAATACCGGGACAGGGGGTTACGAGCAGTACTTC. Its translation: CASSRNTGTGGYEQYF.

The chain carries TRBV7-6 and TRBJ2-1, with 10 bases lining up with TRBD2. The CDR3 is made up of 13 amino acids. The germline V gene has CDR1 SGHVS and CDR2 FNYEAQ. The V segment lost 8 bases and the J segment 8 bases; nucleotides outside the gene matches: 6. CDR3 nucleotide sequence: TGTGCCAGCCTCTCCCTAGCGGGAGATGAGCAGTTCTTC. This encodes CASLSLAGDEQFF. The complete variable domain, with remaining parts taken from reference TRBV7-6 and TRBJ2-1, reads GAGVSQSPRYKVTKRGQDVALRCDPISGHVSLYWYRQALGQGPEFLTYFNYEAQQDKSGLPNDRFSAERPEGSISTLTIQRTEQRDSAMYRCASLSLAGDEQFFGPGTRLTVL.

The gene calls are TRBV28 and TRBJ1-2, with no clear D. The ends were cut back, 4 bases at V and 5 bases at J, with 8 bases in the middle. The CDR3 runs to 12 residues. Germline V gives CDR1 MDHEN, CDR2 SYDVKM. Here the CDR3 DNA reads TGTGCCAGCAGTTCGGCACTATATGGCTACACCTTC. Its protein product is CASSSALYGYTF.

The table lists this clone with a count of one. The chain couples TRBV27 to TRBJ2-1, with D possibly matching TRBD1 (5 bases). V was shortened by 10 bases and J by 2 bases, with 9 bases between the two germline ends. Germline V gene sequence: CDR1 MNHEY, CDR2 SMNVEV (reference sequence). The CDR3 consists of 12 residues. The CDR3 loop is CAIGQAYNEQFF. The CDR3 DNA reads TGTGCCATCGGACAAGCCTACAATGAGCAGTTCTTC.

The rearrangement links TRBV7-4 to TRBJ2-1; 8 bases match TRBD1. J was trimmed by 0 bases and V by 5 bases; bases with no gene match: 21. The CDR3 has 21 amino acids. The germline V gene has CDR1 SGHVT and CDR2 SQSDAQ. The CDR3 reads CASSPRDRLKAESNSYNEQFF. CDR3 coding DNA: TGTGCCAGCAGCCCCCGGGACAGGTTAAAGGCAGAATCAAACTCCTACAATGAGCAGTTCTTC.

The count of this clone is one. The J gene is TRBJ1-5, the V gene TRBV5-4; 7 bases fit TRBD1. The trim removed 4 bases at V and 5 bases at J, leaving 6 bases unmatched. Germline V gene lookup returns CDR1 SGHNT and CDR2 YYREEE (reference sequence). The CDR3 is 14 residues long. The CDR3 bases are TGTGCCAGCAGCGTACAGGGGATTGATCAGCCCCAGCATTTT. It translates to CASSVQGIDQPQHF.

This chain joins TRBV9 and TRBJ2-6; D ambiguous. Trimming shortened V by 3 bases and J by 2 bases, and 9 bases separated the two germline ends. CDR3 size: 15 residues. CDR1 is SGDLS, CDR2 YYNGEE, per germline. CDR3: CASSGARAGANVLTF. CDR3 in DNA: TGTGCCAGCAGCGGAGCCCGTGCTGGGGCCAACGTCCTGACTTTC.

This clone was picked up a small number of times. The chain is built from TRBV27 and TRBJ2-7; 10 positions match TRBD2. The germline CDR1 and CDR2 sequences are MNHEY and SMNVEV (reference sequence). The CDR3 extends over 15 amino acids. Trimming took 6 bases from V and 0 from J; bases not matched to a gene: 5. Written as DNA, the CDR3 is TGTGCCAGCAGACCTACTAGCGGGAACTCCTACGAGCAGTACTTC. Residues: CASRPTSGNSYEQYF.

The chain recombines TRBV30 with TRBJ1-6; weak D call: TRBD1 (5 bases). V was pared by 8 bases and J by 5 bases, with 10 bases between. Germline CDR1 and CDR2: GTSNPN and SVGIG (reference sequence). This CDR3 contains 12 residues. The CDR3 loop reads CAIDRDNSPLHF. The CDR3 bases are TGTGCCATTGACAGAGATAATTCACCCCTCCACTTT.

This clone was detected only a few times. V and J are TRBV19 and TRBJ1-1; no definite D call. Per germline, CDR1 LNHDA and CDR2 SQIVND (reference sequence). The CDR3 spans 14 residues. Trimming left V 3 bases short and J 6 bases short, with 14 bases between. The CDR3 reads CASSIEGSSAEAFF. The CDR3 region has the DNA TGTGCCAGTAGTATTGAGGGATCGAGCGCTGAAGCTTTCTTT.

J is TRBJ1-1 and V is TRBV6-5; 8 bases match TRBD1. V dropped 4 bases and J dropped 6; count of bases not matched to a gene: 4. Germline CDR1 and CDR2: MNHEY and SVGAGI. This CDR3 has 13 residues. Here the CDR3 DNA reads TGTGCCAGCAGTTCCAGGGGGCGGTCTGAAGCTTTCTTT. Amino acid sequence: CASSSRGRSEAFF.

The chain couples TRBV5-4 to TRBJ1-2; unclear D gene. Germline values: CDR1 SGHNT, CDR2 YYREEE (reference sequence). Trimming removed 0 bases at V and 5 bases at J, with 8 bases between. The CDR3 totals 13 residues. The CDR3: CASSLGTEYGYTF. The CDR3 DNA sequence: TGTGCCAGCAGCTTGGGTACGGAGTATGGCTACACCTTC.

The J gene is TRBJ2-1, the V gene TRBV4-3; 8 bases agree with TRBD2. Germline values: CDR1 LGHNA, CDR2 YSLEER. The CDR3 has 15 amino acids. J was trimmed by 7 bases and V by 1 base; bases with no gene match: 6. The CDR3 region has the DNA TGCGCCAGCAGCCAAGCCGGACTAGCTCGGAATGAGCAGTTCTTC. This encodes CASSQAGLARNEQFF.

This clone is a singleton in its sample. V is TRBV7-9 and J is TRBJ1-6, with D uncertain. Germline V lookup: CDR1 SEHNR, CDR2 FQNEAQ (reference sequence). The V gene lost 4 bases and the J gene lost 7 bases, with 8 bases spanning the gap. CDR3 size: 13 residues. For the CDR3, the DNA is TGTGCCAGCAGCTCAGATGGCAATTCACCCCTCCACTTT. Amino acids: CASSSDGNSPLHF.